The clone carrying this T cell receptor beta chain was recorded once. Here immunoSEQ multiplex PCR was the method, and the copy in TCRdb shows in-frame clones only, minus some. The sample consists of fewer than 300,000 clones, around 90% of them appearing once. CDR1 MDHEN and CDR2 SYDVKM come from the germline V gene. This CDR3 spans 14 amino acids. V dropped 2 bases and J dropped 2; count of bases not matched to a gene: 2. The data were obtained in a study of blood T cell repertoires in COVID-19. Input material: PBMCs or T cells enriched from blood (not recorded which). The chain employs TRBV28 and TRBJ2-7, with 8 bases fitting TRBD1. The sequence was collected from a woman in her 30s who had recovered from COVID-19. CDR3 amino acids: CASSLHRGTYEQYF. CDR3 DNA: TGTGCCAGCAGTTTACACAGGGGGACCTACGAGCAGTACTTC. Complete variable domain (other parts from reference TRBV28 and TRBJ2-7): DVKVTQSSRYLVKRTGEKVFLECVQDMDHENMFWYRQDPGLGLRLIYFSYDVKMKEKGDIPEGYSVSREKKERFSLILESASTNQTSMYLCASSLHRGTYEQYFGPGTRLTVT.